The clone carrying this TCR beta chain was counted a single time. The antigen is unknown. This record belongs to a study of OX40 agonist ivuxolimab in advanced cancers. Study-level background: The dose-escalation cohort was around 83% male, with a mean age of around 60 years, ranging about 20 to 85. One patient with hepatocellular carcinoma and two with cutaneous melanoma, three in all, had partial responses. General study findings and limits: Partial responders dosed at 0.1-3.0 mg/kg displayed clonal expansion ranking among the lowest.

Clones were read by immunoSEQ multiplex PCR, and TCRdb kept only the in-frame ones, dropping some. This table has about 78,000 clones, about 91% appearing once. Here the sequenced sample was CD4+ or CD8+ T cells sorted from blood, taken in a trial of the OX40 agonist ivuxolimab. This TCR derives from an adult with an advanced solid tumor such as melanoma, head and neck, liver or kidney cancer.

The CDR3 coding sequence is TGTGCCAGCAGCTTAAAACGTCAAGAGACCCAGTACTTC. It codes for CASSLKRQETQYF. V gene TRBV5-6 combines with J gene TRBJ2-5; D remains ambiguous. Germline V gives CDR1 SGHDT, CDR2 YYEEEE. The CDR3 covers 13 residues. V shed 2 bases and J shed 2 bases, with 7 bases lying between them.